This TCR beta chain was obtained from a study of graft-versus-host responses after intestinal transplantation. Study information: Recipients got multivisceral, liver-intestinal, or isolated intestinal transplants.

In regard to this clone: What it binds is unknown.

The CDR3 runs to 17 residues. Germline CDR1 MNHEY, CDR2 SMNVEV (reference sequence). V gave up 0 bases and J gave up 4 bases, with 19 bases separating them. TCRdb's copy holds only in-frame clones and misses some; the assay was immunoSEQ multiplex PCR. This table holds tens of thousands of clones, 90% to 95% found once. V and J are TRBV27 and TRBJ2-7; perhaps TRBD1 as D (7 bases). Here the sequenced sample was unstimulated CD8+ T cells sorted from spleen or lymph node cells, taken before intestinal transplant. The sequence came from a human donor who received an intestinal transplant. The DNA for the CDR3 is TGTGCCAGCAGTTTATCATTACCAGGAGGGGGCATTTACGAGCAGTACTTC. Translating it yields CASSLSLPGGGIYEQYF.